This T cell receptor (beta chain) was observed in a study of identical twins. To note about this clonotype: Its cognate antigen is unknown.

Germline CDR1 and CDR2: SGDLS and YYNGEE. The CDR3 length is 16 residues. The V end lost 3 bases, the J end lost 2 bases, and 17 bases lay between the germline ends. TCRdb redid the calling of the 5' RACE reads with MiXCR, one entry per CDR3 protein. This sample carries 690,000 or so distinct CDR3 sequences, under 9% of them seen once, and the ten largest clones take 0.75% to 1%. Findings and caveats of the study: Findings came from cross-sectional statistics, without long-term follow-up of donors.

The same specimen was also included in a second study, on yellow fever vaccine responses in identical twins.

This clonotype was sampled from a woman aged 18-29 years in good health. Sequenced material: PBMCs. This chain connects TRBV9 to TRBJ2-5; TRBD2 might be the D (6 bases). CDR3 in amino acids: CASSGPPLRGQETQYF. The CDR3 nucleotides read TGTGCCAGCAGCGGGCCCCCTCTACGGGGGCAAGAGACCCAGTACTTC.